This is a list of T cell receptor beta chains from one sample in a study of blood T cell repertoires in COVID-19. Assay used: immunoSEQ multiplex PCR; TCRdb lists only in-frame clones, some missing. Here the sample spans approximately 270,000 clones, around 89% being singletons. The material sequenced was peripheral blood. The receptors stem from a man aged 25 to 45 with acute or convalescent COVID-19. The CDR3 runs from the conserved cysteine through the conserved F or W. Each record gives: J gene, V gene, CDR3 protein.

j_gene: TRBJ2-7; v_gene: TRBV27; CDR3aa: CASSTAGGPNEQYF
j_gene: TRBJ1-5; v_gene: TRBV15; CDR3aa: CATSRQTGGNQPQHF
j_gene: TRBJ1-2; v_gene: TRBV19; CDR3aa: CASSRTGNYGYTF
j_gene: TRBJ2-3; v_gene: TRBV30; CDR3aa: CAWSVGQTGPHTDTQYF
j_gene: TRBJ1-5; v_gene: TRBV10-1; CDR3aa: CASSEGGPDETQHF
j_gene: TRBJ2-1; v_gene: TRBV25-1; CDR3aa: CASREAGAVYNEQFF
j_gene: TRBJ2-5; v_gene: TRBV6-5; CDR3aa: CASSYFRGEETQYF
j_gene: TRBJ2-7; v_gene: TRBV6-5; CDR3aa: CASRAPSPGDYEQYF
j_gene: TRBJ2-4; v_gene: TRBV20-1; CDR3aa: CSEKVRNIQYF
j_gene: TRBJ2-3; v_gene: TRBV19; CDR3aa: CASSNFRGQAVTDTQYF
j_gene: TRBJ2-1; v_gene: TRBV12-5; CDR3aa: CASGFIGEQFF
j_gene: TRBJ1-2; v_gene: TRBV6-5; CDR3aa: CASSSGTPPYGYTF
j_gene: TRBJ1-3; v_gene: TRBV27; CDR3aa: CASSLWGPSSGNTIYF
j_gene: TRBJ1-2; v_gene: TRBV7-9; CDR3aa: CASSLEGGGGYTF
j_gene: TRBJ1-2; v_gene: TRBV3-1/TRBV3-2; CDR3aa: CASSYSNYGYTF
j_gene: TRBJ2-1; v_gene: TRBV5-6; CDR3aa: CASSGTVNNEQFF
j_gene: TRBJ2-1; v_gene: TRBV5-1; CDR3aa: CASSQGHSYNEQFF
j_gene: TRBJ2-3; v_gene: TRBV4-2; CDR3aa: CASSSRLAGVTDTQYF
j_gene: TRBJ1-2; v_gene: TRBV4-1; CDR3aa: CASSQDAGVNGYTF
j_gene: TRBJ2-2; v_gene: TRBV2; CDR3aa: CASSNTVRNTGELFF
j_gene: TRBJ2-3; v_gene: TRBV15; CDR3aa: CATSRDIQGAADTQYF
j_gene: TRBJ2-3; v_gene: TRBV19; CDR3aa: CASSATSGSADTQYF
j_gene: TRBJ1-6; v_gene: TRBV5-5; CDR3aa: CASSLGQYNSPLHF